There are many counts of the clone carrying this T cell receptor (beta chain). What it binds is unknown. The data derive from a study of T cells in Graves' hyperthyroidism and ophthalmopathy. Notes on the study in general: Blood also showed most of the thyroid clonotypes that were expanded above 0.001. Ophthalmopathy and stable hyperthyroidism were separated by a 13 V-J model.

At least 3 on the Clinical Activity Score was recorded for ophthalmopathy patients, who also had NOSPECS grade at least 4 and duration under 3 months. Diagnosis relied on clinical symptoms, serum thyroxine and TRAb, thyroid ultrasound and orbital computed tomography. It was RNA transcripts that yielded the amplified TCR beta CDR3 regions. TCR CDR3 underwent first-round RT-PCR with the HTBI primer set. From the multiplex PCR reads, TCRdb called clonotypes with MiXCR, one entry per CDR3 protein. In the table there are over 400,000 distinct CDR3 sequences, 14% to 15% of which are singletons. The CDR3 is 16 residues long. Germline CDR1 is SGHDT and CDR2 is YYEEEE. V lost 0 bases and J lost 3, with 15 bases in between.

The source of this sequence is a man younger than 35 with Graves' ophthalmopathy. Sample: blood. This chain uses TRBV5-6 with TRBJ1-1, with D perhaps TRBD1 (5 bases). The DNA for the CDR3 is TGTGCCAGCAGCTTGGCTTGGCAGGGTGTGGACACTGAAGCTTTCTTT. Its protein is CASSLAWQGVDTEAFF.